The 5 T cell receptor beta chains below were found in one sample sequenced in a study of blood T cell repertoires in COVID-19 (TCRdb year 2020). The library relied on the immunoSEQ multiplex PCR assay. Not all clones reach the TCRdb copy of this immuneACCESS table, which keeps in-frame sequences only. Checked studies attribute under half of the gap to unresolved V genes and leave the rest unexplained. The sample data list roughly 200,000 clones, and under 90% of these were observed just once. Of the sample, approximately 6.7% is held by the ten largest clones. The sequenced sample was peripheral blood. The source of these receptors is a middle-aged man with acute or convalescent COVID-19.

The chain joins TRBV28 to TRBJ1-2; D not resolved. Germline values: CDR1 MDHEN, CDR2 SYDVKM. The CDR3 length is 16 residues. The V gene lost 3 bases and the J gene lost 0 bases, with 14 bases spanning the gap. The CDR3 region is CASSLARTKTNYGYTF. CDR3 coding DNA: TGTGCCAGCAGTTTGGCTCGTACCAAAACTAACTATGGCTACACCTTC.

The DNA of the CDR3 is TGTGCCAGCAGCTTGGGGGGACAGATGAACACTGAAGCTTTCTTT. The encoded protein is CASSLGGQMNTEAFF. The chain couples TRBV7-3 to TRBJ1-1, with 7 nucleotides matching TRBD1. Germline loops: CDR1 SGHTA, CDR2 FQGTGA. J lost 0 bases, V lost 3 bases, and 4 bases had no gene match. CDR3 size: 15 residues.

The V gene is TRBV5-1, the J gene TRBJ1-5, with D possibly being TRBD1 (5 bases). Looked up from germline, CDR1 is SGHRS and CDR2 is YFSETQ. V dropped 0 bases and J dropped 7 bases, with 17 bases sitting between them. The length of the CDR3 is 16 residues. The CDR3 loop is CASSLEAGRPRQPQHF. CDR3 coding DNA: TGCGCCAGCAGCTTGGAGGCGGGGCGGCCCAGGCAGCCCCAGCATTTT.

The chain combines TRBV3-1 (or the pseudogene TRBV3-2) with TRBJ2-1; TRBD1 is a possible D gene (6 bases). Looked up from germline, CDR1 is LGHDT and CDR2 is YNNKEL (reference sequence). The CDR3 sequence is 17 residues long. Between the trimmed V and J ends, which lost 2 bases and 1 base, there was a span of 15 bases. The CDR3 loop reads CASSQWLGRGSYNEQFF. The DNA for the CDR3 is TGTGCCAGCAGCCAATGGTTGGGCAGGGGATCCTACAATGAGCAGTTCTTC.

The chain uses TRBV24-1 and TRBJ2-1; 8 bases line up with TRBD1. With V trimmed by 3 bases and J by 9 bases, 12 bases remained unmatched. From germline, CDR1 is KGHDR and CDR2 SFDVKD. The CDR3 sequence is 16 residues long. Here the CDR3 reads CATSDPGQGNEGEQFF. CDR3 DNA: TGTGCCACCAGTGATCCTGGACAGGGAAATGAAGGTGAGCAGTTCTTC.